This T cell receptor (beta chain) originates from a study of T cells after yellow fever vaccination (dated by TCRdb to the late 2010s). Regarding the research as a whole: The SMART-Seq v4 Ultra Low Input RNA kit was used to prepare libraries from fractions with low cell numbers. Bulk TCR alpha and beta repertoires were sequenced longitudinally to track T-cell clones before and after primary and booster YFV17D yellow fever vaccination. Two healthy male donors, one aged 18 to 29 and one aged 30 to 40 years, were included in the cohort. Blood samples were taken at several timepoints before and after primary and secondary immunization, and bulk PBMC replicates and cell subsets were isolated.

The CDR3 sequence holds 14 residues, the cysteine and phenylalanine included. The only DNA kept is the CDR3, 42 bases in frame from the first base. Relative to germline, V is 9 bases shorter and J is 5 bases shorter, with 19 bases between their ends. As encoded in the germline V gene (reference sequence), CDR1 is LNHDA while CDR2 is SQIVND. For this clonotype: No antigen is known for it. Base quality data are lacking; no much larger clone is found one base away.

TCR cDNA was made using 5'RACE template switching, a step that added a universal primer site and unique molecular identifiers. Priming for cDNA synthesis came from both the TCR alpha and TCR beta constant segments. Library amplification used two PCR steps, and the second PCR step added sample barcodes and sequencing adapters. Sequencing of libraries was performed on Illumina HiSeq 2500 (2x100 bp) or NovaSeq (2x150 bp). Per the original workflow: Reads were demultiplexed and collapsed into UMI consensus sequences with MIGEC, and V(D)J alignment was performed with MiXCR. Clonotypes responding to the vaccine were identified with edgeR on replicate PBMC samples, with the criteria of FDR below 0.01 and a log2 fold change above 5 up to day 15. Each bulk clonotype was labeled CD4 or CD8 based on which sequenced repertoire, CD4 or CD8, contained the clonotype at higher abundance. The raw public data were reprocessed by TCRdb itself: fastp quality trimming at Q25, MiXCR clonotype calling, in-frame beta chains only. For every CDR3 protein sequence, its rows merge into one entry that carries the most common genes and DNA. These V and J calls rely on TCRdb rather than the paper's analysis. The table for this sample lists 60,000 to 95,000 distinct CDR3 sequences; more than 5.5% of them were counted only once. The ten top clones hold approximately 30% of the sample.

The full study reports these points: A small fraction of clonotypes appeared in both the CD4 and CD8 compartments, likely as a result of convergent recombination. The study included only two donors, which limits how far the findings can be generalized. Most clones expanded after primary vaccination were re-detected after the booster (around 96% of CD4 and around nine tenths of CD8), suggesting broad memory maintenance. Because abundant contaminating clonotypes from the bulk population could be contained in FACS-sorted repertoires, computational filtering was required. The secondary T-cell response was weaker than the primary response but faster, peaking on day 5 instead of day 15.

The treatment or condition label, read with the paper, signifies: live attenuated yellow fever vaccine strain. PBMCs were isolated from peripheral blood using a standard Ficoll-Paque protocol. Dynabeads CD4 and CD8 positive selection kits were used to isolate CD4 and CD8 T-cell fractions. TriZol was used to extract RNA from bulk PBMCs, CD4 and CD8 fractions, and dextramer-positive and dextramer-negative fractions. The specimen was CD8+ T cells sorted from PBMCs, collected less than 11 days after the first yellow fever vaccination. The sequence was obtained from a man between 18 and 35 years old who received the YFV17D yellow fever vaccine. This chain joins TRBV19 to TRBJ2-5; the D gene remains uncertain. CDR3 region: CASRPLGEEETQYF. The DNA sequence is TGTGCCAGCCGACCCCTAGGAGAAGAGGAGACCCAGTACTTC. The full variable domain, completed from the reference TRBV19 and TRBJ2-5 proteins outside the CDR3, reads DGGITQSPKYLFRKEGQNVTLSCEQNLNHDAMYWYRQDPGQGLRLIYYSQIVNDFQKGDIAEGYSVSREKKESFPLTVTSAQKNPTAFYLCASRPLGEEETQYFGPGTRLLVL.